Below, 14 T cell receptor beta chains from the same sample are listed, as sequenced in a study of T cell clonotyping in hematopoietic cell transplantation. The assay was immunoSEQ multiplex PCR, and TCRdb's table has in-frame clones only and misses some. The table has 27,000 or so clones, around 70% seen once. Described time point: recipient sample about 28 days before transplant, after cytoreduction. The source material was peripheral blood mononuclear cells, sampled before stem cell transplant. These receptors all stem from a man between 50 and 59 years old with myelodysplastic syndrome. Some clones in this sample may be carry-over from other donors' samples.

The rearrangement links TRBV30 to TRBJ2-7, with TRBD1 identical over 8 bases. The germline CDR1 and CDR2 sequences are GTSNPN and SVGIG (reference sequence). The V segment lost 7 bases and the J segment 2 bases; nucleotides outside the gene matches: 1. The CDR3 consists of 11 residues. The CDR3 is CALGQAYEQYF. CDR3 DNA sequence: TGTGCCTTGGGACAGGCCTACGAGCAGTACTTC.

V usage is TRBV9 and J usage is TRBJ2-7; D uncertain. Trimming pared 4 bases from V and 3 bases from J, leaving 8 bases between. The length of the CDR3 is 12 residues. The germline gives CDR1 SGDLS, CDR2 YYNGEE. CDR3 loop: CASSLNHYEQYF. CDR3 nucleotides: TGTGCCAGCAGCCTAAACCACTACGAGCAGTACTTC.

For the CDR3, the DNA is TGTGCCAGCAGTTACGGGGGGAGGTTCCAGCATTTT. The encoded protein is CASSYGGRFQHF. V gene TRBV6-6 combines with J gene TRBJ1-5; a possible D gene is TRBD1 (5 bases). The CDR3 runs 12 residues. V lost 2 bases to trimming and J lost 12 bases, with 11 bases between them. Germline CDR1 MNHNY, CDR2 SVGAGI (reference sequence).

V usage is TRBV6-1 and J usage is TRBJ2-7; D perhaps matches TRBD2 (5 bases). The germline V gene has CDR1 MNHNS and CDR2 SASEGT. This CDR3 is built from 13 residues. The germline V and J ends were trimmed by 9 bases and 2 bases, with 14 bases remaining between them. The CDR3 loop reads CASLTWETYEQYF. The CDR3 nucleotides are TGTGCCAGTCTAACCTGGGAGACCTACGAGCAGTACTTC.

The sample holds a few counts of this clone. The chain recombines TRBV4-1 with TRBJ2-7; D tentatively reads TRBD1 or TRBD2 (5 bases each). This CDR3 region has 15 residues. V shed 6 bases and J shed 2 bases, with 17 bases lying between them. Per germline, CDR1 MGHRA and CDR2 YSYEKL. The CDR3 reads CASSPRGGRTYEQYF. The CDR3 bases are TGCGCCAGCAGTCCTCGGGGCGGAAGAACCTACGAGCAGTACTTC.

The V call is TRBV7-3, the J call TRBJ1-4, with D unresolved. This CDR3 contains 14 residues. The V end was cut by 4 bases, the J end by 8 bases, with 14 bases between. CDR1 is SGHTA and CDR2 is FQGTGA in the germline V gene. The CDR3 DNA is TGTGCCAGCAGCTCTAAAGTGTCGTGGGAAAAACTGTTTTTT. It is translated as CASSSKVSWEKLFF.

This clone was observed a single time. The chain links TRBV20-1 to TRBJ1-1, with D perhaps matching TRBD1 (5 bases). From germline, CDR1 is DFQATT and CDR2 SNEGSKA (reference sequence). This CDR3 contains 11 residues. Trimming cost V 0 bases and J 8 bases, with 7 bases left between them. CDR3 DNA: TGCAGTGCTAGAGACTACAGGGAAGCTTTCTTT. This codes for CSARDYREAFF.

The chain joins TRBV5-6 to TRBJ2-7, with 7 nucleotides matching TRBD1. V shed 6 bases, J shed 6 bases, and the junction held 9 bases outside the gene matches. The V gene's germline CDR1 is SGHDT and CDR2 YYEEEE. The CDR3 is 13 residues long. CDR3 sequence reads: CASTSRGQAEQYF. For the CDR3, the DNA is TGTGCCAGCACCTCCCGCGGACAGGCCGAGCAGTACTTC.

This clone was observed a single time. The gene calls are TRBV7-2 and TRBJ2-7; D possibly matches TRBD1 or TRBD2 (5 bases each). There are 13 residues in the CDR3. V was shortened by 8 bases and J by 2 bases, with 13 bases between the two germline ends. CDR1 is SGHTA, CDR2 FQGNSA, per germline. CDR3 DNA sequence: TGTGCCAGCTCCGGGACCCAAACCTACGAGCAGTACTTC. It translates to CASSGTQTYEQYF. Full variable domain (missing parts from reference TRBV7-2 and TRBJ2-7): GAGVSQSPSNKVTEKGKDVELRCDPISGHTALYWYRQSLGQGLEFLIYFQGNSAPDKSGLPSDRFSAERTGGSVSTLTIQRTQQEDSAVYLCASSGTQTYEQYFGPGTRLTVT.

This clone was recorded a few times. The chain links TRBV10-2 to TRBJ2-1; TRBD1 aligns across 8 bases. V lost 5 bases, J lost 16 bases, and 16 bases stayed unmatched. From germline, CDR1 is WSHSY and CDR2 SAAADI. This CDR3 region has 14 residues. CDR3 DNA sequence: TGCGCCAGCAGTCTGGGACAGGAGGGGGGTGGGAAATTCTTC. This sequence encodes CASSLGQEGGGKFF.

V and J are TRBV9 and TRBJ2-2; D unresolved. Germline V gives CDR1 SGDLS, CDR2 YYNGEE. The CDR3 spans 12 residues. The V end was cut by 0 bases, the J end by 6 bases, with 3 bases between. The CDR3 spells CASSVVAGELFF. CDR3 coding DNA: TGTGCCAGCAGCGTAGTAGCCGGGGAGCTGTTTTTT.

The chain recombines TRBV28 with TRBJ2-1; 11 bases fit TRBD1. The CDR3 length is 15 residues. Germline V gene sequence: CDR1 MDHEN, CDR2 SYDVKM. Germline trimming cut 5 bases from V and 5 bases from J; bases unmatched to any gene: 5. The CDR3 region is CASSRTGGQNNEQFF. CDR3 nucleotides: TGTGCCAGCAGTCGGACAGGGGGCCAAAACAATGAGCAGTTCTTC.

This sequence joins TRBV5-6 and TRBJ2-7, with 7 bases aligning to TRBD1. This CDR3 contains 12 residues. Germline CDR1 is SGHDT and CDR2 is YYEEEE. J lost 6 bases, V lost 4 bases, and 4 bases had no gene match. Here the CDR3 reads CASSLTGAEQYF. CDR3 DNA sequence: TGTGCCAGCAGCCTAACAGGGGCCGAGCAGTACTTC.

This clone was found once. V is TRBV27 and J is TRBJ2-5; D might be TRBD1 (6 bases). V was cut by 4 bases and J by 2 bases, with 11 bases left in between. The CDR3 extends over 14 amino acids. The germline gives CDR1 MNHEY, CDR2 SMNVEV (reference sequence). This CDR3 is CASSYVGAQETQYF. In DNA form, the CDR3 reads TGTGCCAGCAGTTACGTGGGGGCTCAAGAGACCCAGTACTTC.